This T cell receptor beta chain was profiled in a study of vaccination and CD4 T cells after COVID-19. Study in general: Participants got two doses of BNT162b2 or mRNA-1273 vaccine. In culture, cells were exposed to overlapping spike peptides from SARS-CoV-2, HCoV-NL63, HCoV-OC43 and HCoV-229E. Study outcomes and limitations: Spike mono-reactivity was shown by 304 of 307 vaccine-specific clones in convalescent patients.

Described treatment: roughly 10-day PBMC culture with coronavirus spike peptide pools or control peptides (ViraFEST assay). With V trimmed by 0 bases and J by 5 bases, 6 bases remained unmatched. Germline loops: CDR1 SGHVS, CDR2 FQNEAQ. The CDR3 is 15 residues long. This clonotype has only one observation. Its cognate antigen is unknown. Cultured CD4+ T cells had their DNA profiled by the Oncomine TCR Beta short-read assay. TCRdb itself ran the PCR reads through MiXCR, one entry per CDR3 protein. The table shows approximately 13,000 distinct CDR3 sequences, with around 52% occurring only once. This clonotype originated in a human donor who had recovered from COVID-19. The V gene is TRBV7-8, the J gene TRBJ2-7; 8 positions match TRBD2. The sample was CD4+ T cells from blood, cultured in vitro. The CDR3 region has the DNA TGTGCCAGCAGCTTAGCCACCCTAGCGGGCGACGAGCAGTACTTC. Amino acids: CASSLATLAGDEQYF. Full variable domain (outside the CDR3, taken from reference TRBV7-8 and TRBJ2-7): GAGVSQSPRYKVAKRGQDVALRCDPISGHVSLFWYQQALGQGPEFLTYFQNEAQLDKSGLPSDRFFAERPEGSVSTLKIQRTQQEDSAVYLCASSLATLAGDEQYFGPGTRLTVT.